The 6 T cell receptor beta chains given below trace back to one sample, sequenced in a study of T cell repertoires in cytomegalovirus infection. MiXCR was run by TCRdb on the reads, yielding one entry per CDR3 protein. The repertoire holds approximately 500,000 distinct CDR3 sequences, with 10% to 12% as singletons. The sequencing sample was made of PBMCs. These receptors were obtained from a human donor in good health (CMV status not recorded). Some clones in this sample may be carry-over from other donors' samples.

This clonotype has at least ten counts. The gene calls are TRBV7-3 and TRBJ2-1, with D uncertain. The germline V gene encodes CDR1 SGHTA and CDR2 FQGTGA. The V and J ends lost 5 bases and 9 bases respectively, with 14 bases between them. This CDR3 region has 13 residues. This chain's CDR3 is CASSGSLLGEQFF. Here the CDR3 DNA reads TGTGCCAGCAGCGGCTCTCTCCTGGGTGAGCAGTTCTTC.

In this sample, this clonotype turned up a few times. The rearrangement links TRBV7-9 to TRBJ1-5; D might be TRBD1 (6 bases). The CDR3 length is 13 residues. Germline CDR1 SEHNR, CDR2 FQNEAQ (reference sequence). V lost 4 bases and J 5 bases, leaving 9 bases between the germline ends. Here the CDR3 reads CASSSDSYQPQHF. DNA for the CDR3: TGTGCCAGCAGCTCGGACAGCTATCAGCCCCAGCATTTT.

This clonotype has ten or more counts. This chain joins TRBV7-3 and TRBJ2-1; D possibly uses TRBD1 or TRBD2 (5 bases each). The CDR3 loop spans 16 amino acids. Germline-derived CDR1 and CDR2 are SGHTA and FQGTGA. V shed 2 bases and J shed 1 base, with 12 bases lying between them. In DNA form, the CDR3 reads TGTGCCAGCAGCTTAGGGACGACCCTATCCTACAATGAGCAGTTCTTC. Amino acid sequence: CASSLGTTLSYNEQFF.

CDR3 sequence (DNA): TGCAGCGTTGAAGAATGGGGAAGGTCCAGCTCTGGAAACACCATATATTTT. The encoded protein is CSVEEWGRSSSGNTIYF. This chain links TRBV29-1 with TRBJ1-3; D remains unclear. Germline CDR1 SQVTM, CDR2 ANQGSEA. This CDR3 is 17 amino acids long. V was cut by 0 bases and J by 0 bases, with 15 bases left in between.

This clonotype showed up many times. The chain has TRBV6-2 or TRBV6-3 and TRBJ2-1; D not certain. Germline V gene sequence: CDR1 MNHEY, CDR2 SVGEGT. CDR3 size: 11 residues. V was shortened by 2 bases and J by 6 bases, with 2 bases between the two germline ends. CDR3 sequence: CASSYGNEQFF. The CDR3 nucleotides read TGTGCCAGCAGTTACGGCAATGAGCAGTTCTTC.

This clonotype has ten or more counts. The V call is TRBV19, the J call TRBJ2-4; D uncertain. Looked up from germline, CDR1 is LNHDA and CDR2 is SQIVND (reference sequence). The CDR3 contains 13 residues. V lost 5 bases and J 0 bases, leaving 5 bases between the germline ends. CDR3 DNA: TGTGCCAGTAGTCGGACAGCCAAAAACATTCAGTACTTC. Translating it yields CASSRTAKNIQYF.